The 27 T cell receptor beta chains listed next were all sequenced from one sample in a study of blood T cells in healthy people across ages. Using a J-beta primer mix together with a sample-barcoded 5' primer, a second PCR was run for roughly 7 to 11 cycles. MiXCR, applied by TCRdb to the 5' RACE reads, yields one record per CDR3 protein. Of fewer than 2,000,000 distinct CDR3 sequences listed, around 42% are singletons. Material: blood. These receptors came from a human donor in good health.

This rearrangement joins TRBV30 to TRBJ2-3; 11 bases match TRBD1. The V gene's germline CDR1 is GTSNPN and CDR2 SVGIG (reference sequence). CDR3 length: 14 residues. The junction had 9 bases not matched to a gene; V was cut back by 4 bases and J by 9 bases. This CDR3 reads CAWTGTGGRATQYF. The CDR3 DNA follows: TGTGCCTGGACCGGGACAGGGGGTCGAGCGACGCAGTATTTT.

This clonotype was counted only a few times. The chain carries TRBV28 and TRBJ1-2; 8 bases are shared with TRBD1. The CDR3 is 14 amino acids. CDR1 is MDHEN and CDR2 is SYDVKM in the germline V gene. Trimming cost V 5 bases and J 7 bases; bases outside gene matches: 9. The CDR3 loop reads CASSKTGAFGGYTF. In DNA, the CDR3 is TGTGCCAGCAGTAAGACAGGGGCCTTTGGTGGCTACACCTTC.

In its sample, this clonotype was seen a few times. A read error may produce the germline difference seen at one junction end. This chain uses TRBV20-1 with TRBJ2-5; a weak D match, TRBD2 (7 bases). Per the germline V gene, CDR1 is DFQATT and CDR2 is SNEGSKA (reference sequence). The CDR3 is made up of 16 amino acids. The CDR3 loop reads CGARVRGARSLETQYF. In DNA form, the CDR3 reads TGCGGTGCTAGAGTACGGGGGGCGCGGTCTCTAGAGACCCAGTACTTC.

The V and J genes are TRBV7-9 and TRBJ1-6; TRBD1 matches 8 bases. This CDR3 spans 16 amino acids. Germline V CDR1 and CDR2: SEHNR, FQNEAQ (reference sequence). The trim removed 1 base at V and 8 bases at J, leaving 7 bases unmatched. This chain's CDR3 is CASSLERGQGHSPLHF. CDR3 DNA: TGTGCCAGCAGCTTAGAAAGAGGACAGGGACATTCACCCCTCCACTTT. The full variable domain, in which reference TRBV7-9 and TRBJ1-6 provide the parts outside the CDR3, is DTGVSQNPRHKITKRGQNVTFRCDPISEHNRLYWYRQTLGQGPEFLTYFQNEAQLEKSRLLSDRFSAERPKGSFSTLEIQRTEQGDSAMYLCASSLERGQGHSPLHFGNGTRLTVT.

The chain is built from TRBV6-6 and TRBJ1-1; D unclear. V was trimmed by 8 bases and J by 4 bases, leaving 11 bases between them. Germline assignment: CDR1 MNHNY and CDR2 SVGAGI (reference sequence). The CDR3 loop spans 12 amino acids. CDR3 region: CASQVGSTEAFF. The DNA for the CDR3 is TGTGCCAGCCAGGTGGGTAGCACTGAAGCTTTCTTT.

This chain connects TRBV6-6 to TRBJ1-1, with a weak D call TRBD1 (5 bases). Germline V lookup: CDR1 MNHNY, CDR2 SVGAGI (reference sequence). The V gene lost 8 bases and the J gene lost 6 bases, with 19 bases spanning the gap. The length of the CDR3 is 14 residues. CDR3 region: CASGHQGSFAEAFF. The CDR3 coding sequence is TGTGCCAGCGGTCACCAGGGATCCTTCGCTGAAGCTTTCTTT.

The chain couples TRBV7-9 to TRBJ1-1, with 8 bases aligning to TRBD1. CDR3 length: 15 amino acids. The germline V gene encodes CDR1 SEHNR and CDR2 FQNEAQ (reference sequence). Germline trimming cut 5 bases from V and 4 bases from J; bases unmatched to any gene: 9. This chain's CDR3 is CASSPTDRGSTEAFF. The CDR3 DNA follows: TGTGCCAGCAGCCCCACCGACAGGGGCAGCACTGAAGCTTTCTTT.

This chain connects TRBV5-1 to TRBJ2-5; D could derive from TRBD1 or TRBD2 (5 bases each). The DNA end is a closer match to TRBJ2-1, so the J assignment may be wrong. The CDR3 has 16 amino acids. CDR1 and CDR2 (germline): SGHRS, YFSETQ. The DNA for the CDR3 is TGCGCCAGCAGCGTAGGGACCGACCCACCCCAAGAGACCCAGTTCTTC. It specifies CASSVGTDPPQETQFF.

The gene calls are TRBV20-1 and TRBJ1-4; D might be TRBD1 (5 bases). V lost 5 bases, J lost 7 bases, and 17 bases lay in between. The CDR3 extends over 14 amino acids. Germline assignment: CDR1 DFQATT and CDR2 SNEGSKA (reference sequence). The CDR3 loop reads CSAVDSLVREKLFF. The CDR3 nucleotides read TGCAGTGCTGTCGACAGTCTCGTCCGTGAAAAACTGTTTTTT.

At least ten counts were recorded for this clonotype. One junction end disagrees with the germline gene, perhaps due to a read error. In nucleotides, the CDR3 is TGTGCCAGCAGTTTATCGGGCACCCTCAACACTGAAGCTTTCTTT. Translated: CASSLSGTLNTEAFF. J is TRBJ1-1 and V is TRBV5-1; D gene unclear. This CDR3 contains 15 residues. The germline V gene encodes CDR1 SGHRS and CDR2 YFSETQ. The entire variable domain, with the rest obtained from reference TRBV5-1 and TRBJ1-1, is as follows: KAGVTQTPRYLIKTRGQQVTLSCSPISGHRSVSWYQQTPGQGLQFLFEYFSETQRNKGNFPGRFSGRQFSNSRSEMNVSTLELGDSALYLCASSLSGTLNTEAFFGQGTRLTVV.

Of note for this clonotype: The junction departs from germline at one end; a sequencing error may be responsible. The V gene is TRBV5-5, the J gene TRBJ2-3; TRBD1 or TRBD2 may be the D gene (5 bases each). Germline-derived CDR1 and CDR2 are SGHKS and YYEKEE (reference sequence). CDR3 length: 16 residues. The CDR3 spells CAGSFGAQAYTDTQYF. CDR3 nucleotides: TGTGCCGGCAGCTTCGGGGCCCAGGCCTACACAGATACGCAGTATTTT.

The V and J genes are TRBV6-2 or TRBV6-3 and TRBJ2-7; D gene unclear. Germline CDR1 and CDR2: MNHEY and SVGEGT. V lost 1 base, J lost 0 bases, and 10 bases lay in between. CDR3 length: 15 residues. The chain's CDR3 is CASSYFLESSYEQYF. CDR3 DNA: TGTGCCAGCAGTTACTTCCTCGAGTCCTCCTACGAGCAGTACTTC.

This chain joins TRBV20-1 and TRBJ2-1; possibly TRBD1 for D (6 bases). CDR1 is DFQATT, CDR2 SNEGSKA, per germline (reference sequence). V was cut by 6 bases and J by 1 base, with 16 bases left in between. The CDR3 consists of 15 residues. DNA for the CDR3: TGCAGTGCGAACTACAGGGATCCGTCCTACAATGAGCAGTTCTTC. Its protein is CSANYRDPSYNEQFF.

The chain is built from TRBV2 and TRBJ1-2, with 7 bases that match TRBD1. The CDR3 length is 14 residues. After removal of 4 bases from V and 4 bases from J, the junction contained 6 bases not matched to a gene. Germline lookup yields CDR1 SNHLY and CDR2 FYNNEI. CDR3 loop: CASSGQGYIYGYTF. CDR3 DNA: TGTGCCAGCAGTGGACAGGGATATATCTATGGCTACACCTTC.

This clonotype appeared a few times. A much larger clonotype is one base distant, so this may be a read error. V is TRBV20-1 and J is TRBJ2-1; D is unresolved. CDR1 and CDR2 from the germline V gene are DFQATT and SNEGSKA (reference sequence). CDR3 length equals 10 residues. Trimming shortened V by 3 bases and J by 9 bases, and 6 bases separated the two germline ends. CDR3 DNA: TGCAGTGCTAGTGGCACTGAGCAGTTCTTC. Protein product: CSASGTEQFF.

This chain uses TRBV2 with TRBJ2-5; D could derive from TRBD1 or TRBD2 (5 bases each). In germline, CDR1 is SNHLY, CDR2 FYNNEI. Between the trimmed V and J ends, which lost 3 bases and 11 bases, there was a span of 13 bases. This CDR3 comprises 12 residues. The CDR3 DNA reads as TGTGCCAGCAGTGATAGGGGTGGGGAGCAGTACTTC. Translated, it gives CASSDRGGEQYF.

The chain carries TRBV6-6 and TRBJ1-5, with D hard to call. The germline V gene encodes CDR1 MNHNY and CDR2 SVGAGI (reference sequence). Trimming stripped 5 bases from V and 0 bases from J, with 11 bases between. CDR3 size: 15 residues. The CDR3 DNA reads as TGTGCCAGCAGTCCCACAGATTATAGCAATCAGCCCCAGCATTTT. This gives the protein CASSPTDYSNQPQHF.

This clonotype appeared a single time. An end of the junction differs from the germline gene, which may be a read error. The chain joins TRBV28 to TRBJ2-1; D is uncertain. Germline CDR1 reads MDHEN; CDR2 reads SYDVKM. The CDR3 extends over 12 amino acids. The CDR3 reads CASSWGRETQFF. The CDR3 DNA is TGCGCCAGCAGTTGGGGTCGAGAGACCCAGTTCTTC.

Notes on this clonotype: The junction departs from the called germline gene at one end, perhaps through a read error. The V gene is TRBV12-3 or TRBV12-4, the J gene TRBJ2-3, with 11 bases matching TRBD2. This CDR3 region has 16 residues. The CDR3 nucleotides are TGTGTCAGCAGTTTTCAGACTAGCGGGGCCTCAGATACGCAGTATTTT. Its translation: CVSSFQTSGASDTQYF.

This clonotype was observed a few times. The chain joins TRBV20-1 to TRBJ2-3, with 10 positions matching TRBD2. Germline V gene sequence: CDR1 DFQATT, CDR2 SNEGSKA (reference sequence). V gave up 5 bases and J gave up 5 bases; unmatched junction bases: 13. CDR3 length: 16 residues. The CDR3 region is CSAPKRGGSLGDTQYF. DNA of the CDR3: TGCAGTGCTCCGAAGCGGGGGGGTTCCCTAGGAGATACGCAGTATTTT.

V is TRBV20-1 and J is TRBJ2-7; TRBD1 matches at 9 bases. Looked up from germline, CDR1 is DFQATT and CDR2 is SNEGSKA (reference sequence). J was trimmed by 5 bases and V by 5 bases; bases with no gene match: 7. The CDR3 is made up of 13 amino acids. The chain's CDR3 is CSAPRDRVNEQYF. DNA of the CDR3: TGCAGTGCTCCCCGGGACAGGGTCAACGAGCAGTACTTC.

The chain has TRBV7-2 and TRBJ2-3; D gene unclear. This CDR3 contains 13 residues. V lost 6 bases and J lost 4, with 11 bases in between. Germline loops: CDR1 SGHTA, CDR2 FQGNSA. CDR3 in amino acids: CASRPIGADTQYF. In DNA form, the CDR3 reads TGTGCCAGCAGGCCTATAGGCGCAGATACGCAGTATTTT.

This clonotype was recorded at least ten times. The chain carries TRBV7-2 and TRBJ2-1; the D is unclear. Looked up from germline, CDR1 is SGHTA and CDR2 is FQGNSA. The V end lost 3 bases, the J end lost 0 bases, and 6 bases lay between the germline ends. The length of the CDR3 is 14 residues. For the CDR3, the DNA is TGTGCCAGCAGCTTCGCGAGCTCCTACAATGAGCAGTTCTTC. Encoded protein: CASSFASSYNEQFF.

This clonotype has only one observation. This clone may be a read error of a much larger clone one base away. The gene calls are TRBV5-1 and TRBJ2-1; D not resolved. Germline assignment: CDR1 SGHRS and CDR2 YFSETQ. The CDR3 covers 17 residues. Trimming pared 0 bases from V and 1 base from J, leaving 14 bases between. CDR3 region: CASSLAPQFRSYNEQFF. The CDR3 bases are TGCGCCAGCAGCTTGGCCCCACAATTTAGGTCCTACAATGAGCAGTTCTTC. Complete variable domain (other parts from reference TRBV5-1 and TRBJ2-1): KAGVTQTPRYLIKTRGQQVTLSCSPISGHRSVSWYQQTPGQGLQFLFEYFSETQRNKGNFPGRFSGRQFSNSRSEMNVSTLELGDSALYLCASSLAPQFRSYNEQFFGPGTRLTVL.

The chain links TRBV29-1 to TRBJ2-7, with D possibly matching TRBD2 (7 bases). Germline CDR1 reads SQVTM; CDR2 reads ANQGSEA. The CDR3 loop spans 15 amino acids. Trimming removed 0 bases from V and 0 bases from J, with 12 bases in between. The CDR3 protein is CSVEDRGASSYEQYF. As DNA, the CDR3 is TGCAGCGTTGAAGATCGGGGGGCTTCCTCCTACGAGCAGTACTTC.

J is TRBJ1-1 and V is TRBV10-3, with a possible D match to TRBD1 (5 bases). Trimming cost V 10 bases and J 0 bases, with 15 bases left between them. Germline V CDR1 and CDR2: ENHRY, SYGVKD. The CDR3 totals 14 residues. The CDR3 region has the DNA TGTGCCAGCAGGTCGGGGGTCCTGAACACTGAAGCTTTCTTT. This codes for CASRSGVLNTEAFF.

Notes on this clonotype: A much larger clonotype is one base distant, so this may be a read error. The CDR3 sequence is CASSAGTVTANTGAFF. The CDR3 DNA is TGTGCCAGCAGCGCCGGGACAGTCACTGCAAACACTGGAGCTTTCTTT. The chain joins TRBV9 to TRBJ1-1; TRBD1 matches 7 bases. Germline CDR1 SGDLS, CDR2 YYNGEE. The CDR3 loop spans 16 amino acids.